This T cell receptor (beta chain) was recovered during a study of shared clonotypes between healthy human individuals. This clone was recorded at least ten times. Its antigen is unknown. From CD4+ cells came CD45RA+ naive and CD45RA-negative memory subsets. Study-wide results and limits: Though the depth was large, rarefaction showed that sorted-subset sequencing was incomplete.

Assay: immunoSEQ multiplex PCR; the TCRdb copy retains only in-frame clones and omits some. The repertoire holds more than 550,000 clones, just under 75% seen once, with more than 1.5% in the top ten. Sequenced: memory CD4+ T cells sorted from blood. Stated subset: CD45RA-negative fraction. This sequence was found in a woman in her twenties or thirties in good health.

The CDR3 DNA reads TGTGCCTGGGCATTCGGTGGCAGCCAAGAGACCCAGTACTTC. Translated: CAWAFGGSQETQYF. The chain employs TRBV30 and TRBJ2-5; D unresolved. Trimming removed 5 bases from V and 1 base from J, with 14 bases in between. The CDR3 totals 14 residues. Per the germline V gene, CDR1 is GTSNPN and CDR2 is SVGIG (reference sequence).